This T cell receptor beta chain stems from a study of cytomegalovirus exposure and HLA in healthy donors. The wider study: From donors who were HLA-typed, an early data release held 65 million to 85 million unique TCRs. Findings and limits, study-wide: TCR beta chains numbering roughly 150 were designated cytomegalovirus-associated. An analysis that came later showed most CMV-associated TCR beta chains appearing HLA-restricted. In vitro checks showed that three CMV-associated chains really do target CMV antigens.

Comment on this clone: Its antigen is not known. Other DNA sequences from this sample encode an identical CDR3 as well.

Germline CDR1 and CDR2: MNHNY and SVGAGI (reference sequence). V lost 0 bases, J lost 3 bases, and 8 bases lay in between. The CDR3 totals 14 residues. Vbeta (60) and Jbeta (13) primers were used in the PCR. Some clones are missing from TCRdb's copy, which holds only in-frame ones; the method was immunoSEQ multiplex PCR. The top ten hold roughly two fifths of the sample, which has under 35,000 clones, 62% seen once. This clonotype was obtained from a male donor in good health and CMV-seropositive. Sequencing used PBMCs. The rearrangement joins TRBV6-6 to TRBJ2-5; D perhaps matches TRBD1 (5 bases). CDR3 sequence reads: CASSYSGREETQYF. The CDR3 nucleotides read TGTGCCAGCAGTTACTCCGGCAGGGAAGAGACCCAGTACTTC.